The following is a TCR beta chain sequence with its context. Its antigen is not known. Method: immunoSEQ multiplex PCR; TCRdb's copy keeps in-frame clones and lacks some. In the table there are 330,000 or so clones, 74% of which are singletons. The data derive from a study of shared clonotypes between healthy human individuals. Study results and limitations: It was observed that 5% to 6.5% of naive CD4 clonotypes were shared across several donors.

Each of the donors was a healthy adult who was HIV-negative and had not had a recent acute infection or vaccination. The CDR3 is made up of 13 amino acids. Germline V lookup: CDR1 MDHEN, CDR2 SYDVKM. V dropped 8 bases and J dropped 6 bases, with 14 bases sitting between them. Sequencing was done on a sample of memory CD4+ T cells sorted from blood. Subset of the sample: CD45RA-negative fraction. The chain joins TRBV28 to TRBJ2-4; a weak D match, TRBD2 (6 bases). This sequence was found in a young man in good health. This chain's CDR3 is CASRGADVNIQYF. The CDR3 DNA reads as TGTGCCAGCCGCGGGGCCGACGTAAACATTCAGTACTTC.